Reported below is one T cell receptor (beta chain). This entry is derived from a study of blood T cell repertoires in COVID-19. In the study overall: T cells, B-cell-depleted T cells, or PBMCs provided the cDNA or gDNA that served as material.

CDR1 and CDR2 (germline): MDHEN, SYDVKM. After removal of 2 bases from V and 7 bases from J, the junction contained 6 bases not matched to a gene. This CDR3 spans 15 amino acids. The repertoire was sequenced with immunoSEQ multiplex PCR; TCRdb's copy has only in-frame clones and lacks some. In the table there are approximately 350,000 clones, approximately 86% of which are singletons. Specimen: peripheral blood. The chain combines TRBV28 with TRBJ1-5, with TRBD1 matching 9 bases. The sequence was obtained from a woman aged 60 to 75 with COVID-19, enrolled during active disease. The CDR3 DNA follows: TGTGCCAGCAGTTTAATACAGGGGGCTCTCCAGCCCCAGCATTTT. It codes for CASSLIQGALQPQHF.